A selection of T cell receptor beta chains follows, all from one sample in a study of T cell repertoires in cytomegalovirus infection. TCRdb reprocessed the reads with MiXCR, giving one entry per CDR3 protein. The repertoire holds about 89,000 distinct CDR3 sequences, with 29% as singletons. The antigens for these receptors are not known. The sample here was CD8+ T cells from cultured PBMCs, taken from culture after CMV antigen stimulation. The receptors were gathered from a human donor in good health (CMV status not recorded). Some clones in this sample may be carry-over from other donors' samples. CDR3s include the opening cysteine and the closing phenylalanine or tryptophan. The D gene is left open where the match is weak. Rows give clone size only sometimes, using once, few, many, or a class for an expanded clone.

d_gene	v_gene	j_gene	abundance	CDR3aa	CDR3nt
.	TRBV7-6	TRBJ1-5	few	CASSLADAGQPQHF	TGTGCCAGCAGCTTAGCGGATGCTGGCCAGCCCCAGCATTTT
.	TRBV18	TRBJ2-6	few	CASSPDPSGANVLTF	TGTGCCAGCTCACCAGATCCCTCTGGGGCCAACGTCCTGACTTTC
.	TRBV2	TRBJ2-3	few	CASSANRGDTQYF	TGTGCCAGCAGTGCCAACCGGGGAGATACGCAGTATTTT
TRBD1	TRBV6-1	TRBJ1-6	.	CASSIGGSGNSPLHF	TGTGCCAGCAGTATAGGGGGCAGCGGTAATTCACCCCTCCACTTT
.	TRBV4-2	TRBJ2-2	few	CASSQDLRDAFTGELFF	TGTGCCAGCAGCCAAGATTTGAGGGACGCGTTCACCGGGGAGCTGTTTTTT
.	TRBV15	TRBJ2-5	once	CATSVDQGQETQYF	TGTGCCACCAGCGTAGACCAGGGCCAAGAGACCCAGTACTTC
TRBD1	TRBV27	TRBJ1-2	.	CASSFFPGTGDGYTF	TGTGCCAGCAGTTTCTTCCCCGGGACAGGGGATGGCTACACCTTC
.	TRBV4-1	TRBJ2-2	.	CASMGRVRQTGELFF	TGCGCCAGCATGGGAAGGGTGAGACAAACCGGGGAGCTGTTTTTT
.	TRBV24-1	TRBJ1-5	few	CATSDTNPRGHQPQHF	TGTGCCACCAGTGATACCAACCCCCGGGGACATCAGCCCCAGCATTTT
.	TRBV7-9	TRBJ2-5	few	CASSLADGPQETQYF	TGTGCCAGCAGCTTAGCGGACGGCCCGCAAGAGACCCAGTACTTC
.	TRBV12-3/TRBV12-4	TRBJ2-2	.	CASSGLSGELFF	TGTGCCAGCAGTGGACTGTCCGGGGAGCTGTTTTTT
.	TRBV12-3/TRBV12-4	TRBJ2-1	.	CASRLSSGFMGSYNEQFF	TGTGCCAGCAGGTTAAGTTCCGGCTTTATGGGCTCCTACAATGAGCAGTTCTTC
TRBD2	TRBV5-5	TRBJ2-1	many	CASSSAGGHHNEQFF	TGTGCCAGCAGCTCAGCGGGGGGGCATCACAATGAGCAGTTCTTC
.	TRBV10-3	TRBJ2-7	.	CATGESYEQYF	TGTGCCACCGGCGAATCCTACGAGCAGTACTTC
TRBD2	TRBV5-4	TRBJ2-7	few	CASSLVSGGGDEQYF	TGTGCCAGCAGCTTGGTTAGCGGGGGAGGCGACGAGCAGTACTTC
.	TRBV27	TRBJ2-1	few	CASSLGAGTYNEQFF	TGTGCCAGCAGTTTAGGGGCAGGGACCTACAATGAGCAGTTCTTC
.	TRBV28	TRBJ2-7	.	CASSFIQGLAYEQYF	TGTGCCAGCAGTTTTATTCAGGGGCTCGCCTACGAGCAGTACTTC